This T cell receptor (beta chain) was found in a study of T cell clonality in common variable immunodeficiency. Study-wide results and limits: Fewer deletions and N-nucleotide insertions were reportedly seen in common variable immunodeficiency TCR beta sequences.

The J segment lost 3 bases and the V segment lost 4 bases, leaving 4 bases of the junction unmatched. The V gene's germline CDR1 is LNHDA and CDR2 SQIVND (reference sequence). The CDR3 covers 17 residues. Sequenced by immunoSEQ multiplex PCR; TCRdb stores in-frame clones only, minus some. The data show about 40,000 clones, with none appearing a single time. In this sample, this clone turned up many times. Its target is not known. Coverage ceases 3 residues before the CDR3 finishes, and the germline J gene fills in the end. The rearrangement links TRBV19 to TRBJ2-6; 12 nucleotides line up with TRBD1. This TCR derives from a person aged 18 to 75 in good health. The sequencing sample was made of peripheral blood mononuclear cells. The CDR3 bases that were read are TGTGCCAGTAGTAAAGGGACAGGGGGCGTTGGGGCCAACGTC. It specifies CASSKGTGGVGANV. The entire CDR3 is CASSKGTGGVGANVLTF.